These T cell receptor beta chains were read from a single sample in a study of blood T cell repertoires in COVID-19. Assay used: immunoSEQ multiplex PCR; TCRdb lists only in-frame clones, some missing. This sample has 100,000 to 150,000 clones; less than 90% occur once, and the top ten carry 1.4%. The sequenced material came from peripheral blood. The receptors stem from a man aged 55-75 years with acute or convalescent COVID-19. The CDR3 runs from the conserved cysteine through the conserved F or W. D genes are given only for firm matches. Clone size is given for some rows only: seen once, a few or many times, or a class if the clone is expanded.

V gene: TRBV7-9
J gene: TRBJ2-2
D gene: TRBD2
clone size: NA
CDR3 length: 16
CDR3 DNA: TGTGCCAGCAGCTTAGGGTTACTAGCGGACACCGGGGAGCTGTTTTTT
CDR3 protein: CASSLGLLADTGELFF

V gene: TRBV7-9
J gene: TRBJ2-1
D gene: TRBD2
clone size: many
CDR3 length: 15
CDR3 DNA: TGTGCCAGCAGCCCCCGGGCTAGCGGGGTCCTGGAGCAGTTCTTC
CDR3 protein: CASSPRASGVLEQFF

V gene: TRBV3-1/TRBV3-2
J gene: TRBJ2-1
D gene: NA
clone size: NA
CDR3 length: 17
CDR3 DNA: TGTGCCAGCAGCCAGGATACCCAGGGGCGGCCATTCAATGAGCAGTTCTTC
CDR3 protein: CASSQDTQGRPFNEQFF

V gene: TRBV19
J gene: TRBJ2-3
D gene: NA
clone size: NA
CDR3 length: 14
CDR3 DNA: TGTGCCAGTAGTATCGGGGGGCGGGGAGATACGCAGTATTTT
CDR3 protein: CASSIGGRGDTQYF

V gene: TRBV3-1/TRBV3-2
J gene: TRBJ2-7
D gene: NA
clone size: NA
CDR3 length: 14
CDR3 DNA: TGTGCCAGCAGCCAAGATCCGGTCTCCTACGAGCAGTACTTC
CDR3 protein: CASSQDPVSYEQYF

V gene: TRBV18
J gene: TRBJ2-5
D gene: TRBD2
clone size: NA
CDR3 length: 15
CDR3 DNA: TGTGCCAGCTCACCACCGGCGGGAGGCCGAGAGACCCAGTACTTC
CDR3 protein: CASSPPAGGRETQYF

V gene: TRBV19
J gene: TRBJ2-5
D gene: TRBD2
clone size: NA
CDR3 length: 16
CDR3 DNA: TGTGCCAGTAGTATATGGGGCGGGAGAAGTTTGGAGACCCAGTACTTC
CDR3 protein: CASSIWGGRSLETQYF

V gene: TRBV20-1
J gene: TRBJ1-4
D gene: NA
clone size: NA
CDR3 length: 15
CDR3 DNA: TGCAGTGCTAGTACCCAAGGGGGATTGAATGAAAAACTGTTTTTT
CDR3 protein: CSASTQGGLNEKLFF

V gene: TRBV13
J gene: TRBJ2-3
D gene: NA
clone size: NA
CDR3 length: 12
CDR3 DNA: TGTGCCAGCAGCCTACTGAGGGAGGCGCAGTATTTT
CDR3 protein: CASSLLREAQYF

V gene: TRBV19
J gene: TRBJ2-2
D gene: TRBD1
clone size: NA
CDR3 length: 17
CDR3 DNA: TGTGCCAGTAGTATTAAGCCAGGGGGCGTAACCCCCGGGGAGCTGTTTTTT
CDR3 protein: CASSIKPGGVTPGELFF

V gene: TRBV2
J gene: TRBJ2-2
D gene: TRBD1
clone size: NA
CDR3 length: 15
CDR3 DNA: TGTGCCAGCAGTAGCAGACAGGGAAGGGGCGGGGAGCTGTTTTTT
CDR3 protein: CASSSRQGRGGELFF

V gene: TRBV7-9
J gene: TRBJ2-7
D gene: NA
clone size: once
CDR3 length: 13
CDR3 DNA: TGTGCCAGCAGCTCCCCTCATCAGTACGAGCAGTACTTC
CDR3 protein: CASSSPHQYEQYF

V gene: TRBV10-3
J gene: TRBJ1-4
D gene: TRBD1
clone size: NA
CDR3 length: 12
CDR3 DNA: TGTGCCATCAGTTCAGGGGGTGAAAAACTGTTTTTT
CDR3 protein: CAISSGGEKLFF

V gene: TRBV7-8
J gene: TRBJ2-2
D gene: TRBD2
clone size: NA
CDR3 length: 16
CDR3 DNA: TGTGCCAGCAACCCGACCGGGACTAGCGGCACCGGGGAGCTGTTTTTT
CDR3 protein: CASNPTGTSGTGELFF

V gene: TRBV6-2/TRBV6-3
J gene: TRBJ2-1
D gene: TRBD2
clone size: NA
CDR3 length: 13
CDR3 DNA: TGTGCCAGCAGTTCACCGGGGGGGAAAGAGCAGTTCTTC
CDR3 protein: CASSSPGGKEQFF

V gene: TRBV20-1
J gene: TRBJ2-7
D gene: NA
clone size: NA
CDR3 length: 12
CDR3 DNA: TGCAGTGCTAGTCAGGGCCCCTACGAGCAGTACTTC
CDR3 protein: CSASQGPYEQYF

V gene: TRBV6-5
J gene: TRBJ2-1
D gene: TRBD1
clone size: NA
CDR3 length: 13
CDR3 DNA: TGTGCCAGCAGTAGAGACAGGGACAATGAGCAGTTCTTC
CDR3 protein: CASSRDRDNEQFF

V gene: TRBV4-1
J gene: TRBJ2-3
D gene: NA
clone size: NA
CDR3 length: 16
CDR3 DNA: TGCGCCAGCAGCCAAGATTCAAACAGGGTGCCAGATACGCAGTATTTT
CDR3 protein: CASSQDSNRVPDTQYF

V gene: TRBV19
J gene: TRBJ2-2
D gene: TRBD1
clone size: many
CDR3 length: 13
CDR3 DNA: TGTGCCAGTAGACCAGGGGGCGTCGGGGAGCTGTTTTTT
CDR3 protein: CASRPGGVGELFF

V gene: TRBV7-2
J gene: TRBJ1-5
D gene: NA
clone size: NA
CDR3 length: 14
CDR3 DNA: TGTGCCAGCAGCCTCGGGGGGGGCAATCAGCCCCAGCATTTT
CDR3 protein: CASSLGGGNQPQHF

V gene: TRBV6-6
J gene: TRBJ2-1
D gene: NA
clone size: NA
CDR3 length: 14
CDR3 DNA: TGTGCCAGCAGTTATGACGCCGGTAGCGGTGAGCAGTTCTTC
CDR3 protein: CASSYDAGSGEQFF

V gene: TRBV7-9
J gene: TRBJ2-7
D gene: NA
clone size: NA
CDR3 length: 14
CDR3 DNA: TGTGCCAGCAGCTTACCCTCAGGGGCGTACGAGCAGTACTTC
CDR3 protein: CASSLPSGAYEQYF

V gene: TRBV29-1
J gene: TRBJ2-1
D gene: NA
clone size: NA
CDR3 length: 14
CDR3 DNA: TGCAGCGTTGAAATAGCAGCCGCCCTCAATGAGCAGTTCTTC
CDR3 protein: CSVEIAAALNEQFF

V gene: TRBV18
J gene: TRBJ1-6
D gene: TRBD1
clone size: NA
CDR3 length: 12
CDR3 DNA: TGTGCCAGCTCTAGACAGGGGTCACCCCTCCACTTT
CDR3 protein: CASSRQGSPLHF

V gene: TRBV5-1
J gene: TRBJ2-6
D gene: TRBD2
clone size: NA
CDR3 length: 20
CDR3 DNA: TGCGCCAGCAGCCCCCGGACTAGCGGGAGGCCAGTCTCTGGGGCCAACGTCCTGACTTTC
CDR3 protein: CASSPRTSGRPVSGANVLTF

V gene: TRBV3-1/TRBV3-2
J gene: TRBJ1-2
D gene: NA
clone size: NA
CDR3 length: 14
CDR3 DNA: TGTGCCAGCAGCCACCATCCGGACAGCTATGGCTACACCTTC
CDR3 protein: CASSHHPDSYGYTF

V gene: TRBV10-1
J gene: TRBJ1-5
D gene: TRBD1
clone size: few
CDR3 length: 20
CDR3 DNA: TGCGCCAGCAGTCCGACAGGGGGCGCGGACCCAAAAGTTGGCAATCAGCCCCAGCATTTT
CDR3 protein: CASSPTGGADPKVGNQPQHF

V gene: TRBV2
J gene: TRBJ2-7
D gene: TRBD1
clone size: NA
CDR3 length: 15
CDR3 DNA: TGTGCCAGCAGTGCAAGAGGACAGGGAAACTACGAGCAGTACTTC
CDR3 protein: CASSARGQGNYEQYF

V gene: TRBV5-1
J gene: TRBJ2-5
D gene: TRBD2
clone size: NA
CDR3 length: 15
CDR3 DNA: TGCGCCAGCAGCCAGCTAGCGGGAGGGCCTGAGACCCAGTACTTC
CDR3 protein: CASSQLAGGPETQYF

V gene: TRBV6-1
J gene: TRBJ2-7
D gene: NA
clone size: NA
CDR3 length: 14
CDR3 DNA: TGTGCCAGCAGTGAAGAGGGCGGGTTCTACGAGCAGTACTTC
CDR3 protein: CASSEEGGFYEQYF

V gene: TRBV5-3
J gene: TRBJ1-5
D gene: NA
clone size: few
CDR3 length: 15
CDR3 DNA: TGTGCCAGAACTCTACAGCGCGCGGGGGCATCGCCCCAGCATTTT
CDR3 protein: CARTLQRAGASPQHF

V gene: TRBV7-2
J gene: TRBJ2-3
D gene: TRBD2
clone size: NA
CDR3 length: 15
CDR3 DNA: TGTGCCAGCAGCTTAGAAACTAGCGGAGTAGATACGCAGTATTTT
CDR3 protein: CASSLETSGVDTQYF

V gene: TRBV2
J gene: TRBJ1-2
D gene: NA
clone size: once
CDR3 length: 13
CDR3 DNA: TGTGCCAGCAGGGTGACAGCTAACTATGGCTACACCTTC
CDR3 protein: CASRVTANYGYTF

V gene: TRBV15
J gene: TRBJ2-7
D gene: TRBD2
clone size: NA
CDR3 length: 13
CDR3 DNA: TGTGCCACCAGCAGAGATTATAGCGGGGAGCAGTACTTC
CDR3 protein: CATSRDYSGEQYF

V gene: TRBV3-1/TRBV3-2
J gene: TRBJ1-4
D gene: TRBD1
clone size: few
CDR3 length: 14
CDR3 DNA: TGTGCCAGCAGCGTAGGGGGCTCTAATGAAAAACTGTTTTTT
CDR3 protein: CASSVGGSNEKLFF

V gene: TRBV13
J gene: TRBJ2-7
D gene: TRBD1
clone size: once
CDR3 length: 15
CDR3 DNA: TGTGCCAGCAGCTCCAGACAGGGAGTTTCCTACGAGCAGTACTTC
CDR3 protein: CASSSRQGVSYEQYF

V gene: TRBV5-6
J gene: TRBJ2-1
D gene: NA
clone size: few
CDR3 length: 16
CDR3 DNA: TGTGCCAGCAGCTCGGGTGGAACCACGAACTACAATGAGCAGTTCTTC
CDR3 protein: CASSSGGTTNYNEQFF

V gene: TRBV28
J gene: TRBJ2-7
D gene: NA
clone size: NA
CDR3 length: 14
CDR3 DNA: TGTGCCAGCAGTTTAATCAGTCAACCCTACGAGCAGTACTTC
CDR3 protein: CASSLISQPYEQYF